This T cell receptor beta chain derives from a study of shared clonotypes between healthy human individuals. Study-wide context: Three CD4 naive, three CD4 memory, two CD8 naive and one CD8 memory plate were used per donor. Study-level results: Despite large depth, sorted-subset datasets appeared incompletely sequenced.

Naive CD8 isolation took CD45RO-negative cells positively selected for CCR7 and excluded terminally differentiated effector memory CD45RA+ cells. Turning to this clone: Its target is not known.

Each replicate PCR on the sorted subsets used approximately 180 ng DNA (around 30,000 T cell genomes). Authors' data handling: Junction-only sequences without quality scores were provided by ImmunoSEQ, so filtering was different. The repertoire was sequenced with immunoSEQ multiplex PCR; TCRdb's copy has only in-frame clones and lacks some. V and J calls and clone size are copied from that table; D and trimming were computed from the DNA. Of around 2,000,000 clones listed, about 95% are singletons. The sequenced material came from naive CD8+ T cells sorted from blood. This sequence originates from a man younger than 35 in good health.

CDR3 sequence reads: CASRDSPSSGNTIYF. The CDR3 DNA reads TGTGCCAGCCGAGACAGTCCGAGCTCTGGAAACACCATATATTTT. The chain couples TRBV5-4 to TRBJ1-3; a weak D match, TRBD1 (5 bases). Trimming took 7 bases from V and 0 from J, leaving 14 bases between them. The CDR3 runs to 15 residues. The germline V gene encodes CDR1 SGHNT and CDR2 YYREEE (reference sequence).